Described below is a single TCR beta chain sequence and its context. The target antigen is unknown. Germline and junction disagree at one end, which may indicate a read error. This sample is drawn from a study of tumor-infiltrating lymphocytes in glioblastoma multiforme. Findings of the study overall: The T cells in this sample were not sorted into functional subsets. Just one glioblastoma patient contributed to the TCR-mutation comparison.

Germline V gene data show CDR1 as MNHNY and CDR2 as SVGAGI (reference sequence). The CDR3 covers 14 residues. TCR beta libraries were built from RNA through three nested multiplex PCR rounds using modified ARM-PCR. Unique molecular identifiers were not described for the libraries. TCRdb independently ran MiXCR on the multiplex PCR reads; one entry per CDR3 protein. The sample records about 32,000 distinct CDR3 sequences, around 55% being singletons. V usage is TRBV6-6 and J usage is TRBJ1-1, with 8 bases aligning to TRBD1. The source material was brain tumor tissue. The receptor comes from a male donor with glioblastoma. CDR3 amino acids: CDSSGTGRDTEAFF. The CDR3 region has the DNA TGTGACAGCAGCGGGACAGGCCGGGACACTGAAGCTTTCTTT.